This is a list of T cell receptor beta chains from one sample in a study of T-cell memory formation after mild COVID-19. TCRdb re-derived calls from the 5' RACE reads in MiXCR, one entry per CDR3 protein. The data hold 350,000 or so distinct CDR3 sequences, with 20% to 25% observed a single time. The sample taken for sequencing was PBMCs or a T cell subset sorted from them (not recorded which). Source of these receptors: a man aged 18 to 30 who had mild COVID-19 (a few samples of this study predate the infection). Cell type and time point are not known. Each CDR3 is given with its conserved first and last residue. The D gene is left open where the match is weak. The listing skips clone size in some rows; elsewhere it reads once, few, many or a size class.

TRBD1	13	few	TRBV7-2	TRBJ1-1	TGTGCCAGCAGCTTTGCAGGGGGCACTGAAGCTTTCTTT	CASSFAGGTEAFF
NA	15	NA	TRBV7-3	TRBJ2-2	TGTGCCAGCAGCCCAACTGGACCTATGGAGGGGGAGCTGTTTTTT	CASSPTGPMEGELFF
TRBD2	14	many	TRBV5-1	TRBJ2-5	TGCGCCAGCAGCTCGACTAGCGGTGCGGAGACCCAGTACTTC	CASSSTSGAETQYF
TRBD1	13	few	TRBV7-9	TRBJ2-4	TGTGCCAGCAGCCTGACAGGGGAGATCATTCAGTACTTC	CASSLTGEIIQYF
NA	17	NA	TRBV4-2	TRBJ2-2	TGTGCCAGCAGCCAAGTCGGAGGGGGGCCTAACACCGGGGAGCTGTTTTTT	CASSQVGGGPNTGELFF
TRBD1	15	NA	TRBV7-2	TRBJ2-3	TGTGCCAGCAGTAGGGACAGGGGGCTAGGAAATACGCAGTATTTT	CASSRDRGLGNTQYF
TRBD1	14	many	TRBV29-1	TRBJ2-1	TGCAGCGCCTTCTGGCCAGGGGGTCTAAATGAGCAGTTCTTC	CSAFWPGGLNEQFF
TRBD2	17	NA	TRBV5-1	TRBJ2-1	TGCGCCAGCAGCTTGGTTAGCGGGGGGGCCGTGGGTAATGAGCAGTTCTTC	CASSLVSGGAVGNEQFF
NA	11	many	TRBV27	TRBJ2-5	TGTGCCAGCAGTTCATCAGAGACCCAGTACTTC	CASSSSETQYF
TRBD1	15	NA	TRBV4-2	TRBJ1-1	TGTGCCAGCAGATCACTCCGGGACAGGGACACTGAAGCTTTCTTT	CASRSLRDRDTEAFF
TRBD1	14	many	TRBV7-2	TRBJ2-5	TGTGCCAGCAGCCGCCAGGGGGCGGGAGAGACCCAGTACTTC	CASSRQGAGETQYF
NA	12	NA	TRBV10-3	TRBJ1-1	TGTGCCATCAGTGGTATCGGCGCTGAAGCTTTCTTT	CAISGIGAEAFF
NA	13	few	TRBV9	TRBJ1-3	TGTGCCAGCAGCGCTTATTTCGGAAACACCATATATTTT	CASSAYFGNTIYF
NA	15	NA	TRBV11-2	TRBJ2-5	TGTGCCAGCAGCTTAGGTGTACAGGCCTGGGAGACCCAGTACTTC	CASSLGVQAWETQYF
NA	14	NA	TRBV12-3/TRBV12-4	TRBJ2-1	TGTGCCAGCAGTCGCCGACAGGAGTACAATGAGCAGTTCTTC	CASSRRQEYNEQFF
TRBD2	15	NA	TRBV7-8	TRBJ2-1	TGTGCCAGCAGCCCCCGGACTAGCGTCTACAATGAGCAGTTCTTC	CASSPRTSVYNEQFF
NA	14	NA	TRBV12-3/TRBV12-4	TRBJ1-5	TGTGCCAGCAGTTTGAGGGCAGGACCGGGGCCCCAGCATTTT	CASSLRAGPGPQHF
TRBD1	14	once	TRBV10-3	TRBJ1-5	TGTGCCATCAGTGCACAGGGGGACAATCAGCCCCAGCATTTT	CAISAQGDNQPQHF
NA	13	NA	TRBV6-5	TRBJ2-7	TGTGCCAGCTCCGAGGTAGGGGTCAGCGAGCAGTACTTC	CASSEVGVSEQYF
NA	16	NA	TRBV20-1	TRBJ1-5	TGCAGTGCTAGAGATCTGGGAGCCGAGGGTAATCAGCCCCAGCATTTT	CSARDLGAEGNQPQHF
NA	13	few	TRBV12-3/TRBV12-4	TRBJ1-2	TGTGCCAGCAGTTTAGGCTATAACTATGGCTACACCTTC	CASSLGYNYGYTF
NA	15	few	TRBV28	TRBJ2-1	TGTGCCAGCAGTTTATCGGCAGGGTTGGGTAATGAGCAGTTCTTC	CASSLSAGLGNEQFF
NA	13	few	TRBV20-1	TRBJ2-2	TGCAGTGTGGGGCGGGGGCACACCGGGGAGCTGTTTTTT	CSVGRGHTGELFF
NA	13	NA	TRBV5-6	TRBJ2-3	TGTGCCAGCAGCTTGGTACGGCCAGATACGCAGTATTTT	CASSLVRPDTQYF
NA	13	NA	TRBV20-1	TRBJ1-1	TGCAGTGCTCCCCGCAGGAGAGACACTGAAGCTTTCTTT	CSAPRRRDTEAFF
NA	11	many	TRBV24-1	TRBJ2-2	TGTGCCACCAGGCGCACCGGGGAGCTGTTTTTT	CATRRTGELFF
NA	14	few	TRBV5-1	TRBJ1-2	TGCGCCAGCAGCGCGCGGGACGCTAGCTATGGCTACACCTTC	CASSARDASYGYTF
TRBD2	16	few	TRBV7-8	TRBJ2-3	TGTGCCAGCAGCCCTAGGACTAGCGGGGACTCGGATACGCAGTATTTT	CASSPRTSGDSDTQYF
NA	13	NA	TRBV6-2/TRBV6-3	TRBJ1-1	TGTGCCAGCAGTTGGGAGCCTTACACTGAAGCTTTCTTT	CASSWEPYTEAFF
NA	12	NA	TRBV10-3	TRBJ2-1	TGTGCCATCAGTGGATCGGTCAATGAGCAGTTCTTC	CAISGSVNEQFF
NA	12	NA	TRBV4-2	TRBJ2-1	TGTGCCAGCAGCCAAGATTCGGCCCAGCAGTTCTTC	CASSQDSAQQFF
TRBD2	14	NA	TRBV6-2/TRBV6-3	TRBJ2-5	TGTGCCAGCATCCCGGGAGGGAATCAAGAGACCCAGTACTTC	CASIPGGNQETQYF
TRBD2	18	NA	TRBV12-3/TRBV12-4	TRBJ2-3	TGTGCCAGCATCACTGGGACTAGCGGGGGGAGTAGCACAGATACGCAGTATTTT	CASITGTSGGSSTDTQYF
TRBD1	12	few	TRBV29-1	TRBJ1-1	TGCAGCGGGACAGGGTCCGACACTGAAGCTTTCTTT	CSGTGSDTEAFF
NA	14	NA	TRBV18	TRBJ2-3	TGTGCCAGCTCTAGGGGCACCCGCACAGATACGCAGTATTTT	CASSRGTRTDTQYF
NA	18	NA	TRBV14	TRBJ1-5	TGTGCCAGCAGCCAAGAACTTGGGAGTCGACAGGGCAATCAGCCCCAGCATTTT	CASSQELGSRQGNQPQHF
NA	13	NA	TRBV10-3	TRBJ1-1	TGTGCCATCAGGAGACAGGATCAGTCTGAAGCTTTCTTT	CAIRRQDQSEAFF